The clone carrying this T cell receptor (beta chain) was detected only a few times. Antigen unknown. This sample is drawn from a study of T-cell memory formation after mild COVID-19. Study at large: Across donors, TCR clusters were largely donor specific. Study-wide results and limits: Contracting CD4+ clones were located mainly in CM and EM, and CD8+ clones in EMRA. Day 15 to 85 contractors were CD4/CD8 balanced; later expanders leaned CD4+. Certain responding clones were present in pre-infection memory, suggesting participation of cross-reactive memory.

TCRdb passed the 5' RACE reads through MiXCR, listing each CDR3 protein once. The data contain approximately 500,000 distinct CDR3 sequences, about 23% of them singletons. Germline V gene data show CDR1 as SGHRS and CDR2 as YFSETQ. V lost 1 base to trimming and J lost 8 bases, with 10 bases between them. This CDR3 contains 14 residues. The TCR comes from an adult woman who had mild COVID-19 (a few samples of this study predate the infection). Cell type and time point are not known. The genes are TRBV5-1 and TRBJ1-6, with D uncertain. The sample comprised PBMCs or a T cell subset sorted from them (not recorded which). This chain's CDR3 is CASSLSPLDSPLHF. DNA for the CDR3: TGCGCCAGCAGCTTGTCCCCTCTCGATTCACCCCTCCACTTT.